One T cell receptor beta chain is described in this entry. The record originates from a study of Ad26.COV2.S vaccination and SARS-CoV-2 variants. The table came from immunoSEQ multiplex PCR; TCRdb's copy has only in-frame clones and leaves some out. Seen here are roughly 400,000 clones, 90% observed once, and the top ten hold roughly 4%. The treatment denotes: approximately 18 received Ad26.COV2.S at low or high dose, single or two shots; about 5 received placebo; per-sample allocation not given. The samples were gathered on day 63 after the first injection of vaccine or placebo. The V and J ends lost 2 bases and 2 bases respectively, with 4 bases between them. Germline CDR1 and CDR2: MDHEN and SYDVKM. This CDR3 contains 14 residues.

V is TRBV28 and J is TRBJ1-6; no definite D call. Sequencing was performed on peripheral blood, taken in a trial of Ad26.COV2.S vaccine versus placebo. The receptor comes from a person between 18 and 65 years old who received the Ad26.COV2.S COVID-19 vaccine or a placebo. The CDR3 DNA sequence: TGTGCCAGCAGTTTAAGTCCCTATAATTCACCCCTCCACTTT. Amino acids: CASSLSPYNSPLHF.